The subject of this entry is one T cell receptor beta chain. Its antigen is as yet unknown. This entry comes from a study of CD4 T cells in relation to SARS-CoV-2 and coronaviruses. Study observations and caveats: Culture-expanded clones reflect memory recall rather than primary priming during culture. About 65% of donors had memory CD4+ clonotypes crossrecognizing SARS-CoV-2 and common cold coronavirus spike. No crossreactivity against non-spike viral proteins was tested here.

The repertoire was sequenced with immunoSEQ multiplex PCR; TCRdb's copy has only in-frame clones and lacks some. The top ten hold roughly 1.5% of the sample, which has about 65,000 clones, over 70% seen once. CD4+ T cells from unexposed donors were obtained before the COVID-19 pandemic (2011-2018). Naive and memory CD4+ T cells were separated from cryopreserved PBMCs. The clonotype originates from a human donor in good health. Sequencing was carried out using memory CD4+ T cells from PBMCs.

CDR3 coding DNA: TGCGCCAGCAGCTTGGGGACGGTGAACACTGAAGCTTTCTTT. This codes for CASSLGTVNTEAFF. The V gene is TRBV5-1, the J gene TRBJ1-1; D unresolved. The V end was cut by 0 bases, the J end by 0 bases, with 6 bases between. The germline V gene has CDR1 SGHRS and CDR2 YFSETQ. This CDR3 spans 14 amino acids.